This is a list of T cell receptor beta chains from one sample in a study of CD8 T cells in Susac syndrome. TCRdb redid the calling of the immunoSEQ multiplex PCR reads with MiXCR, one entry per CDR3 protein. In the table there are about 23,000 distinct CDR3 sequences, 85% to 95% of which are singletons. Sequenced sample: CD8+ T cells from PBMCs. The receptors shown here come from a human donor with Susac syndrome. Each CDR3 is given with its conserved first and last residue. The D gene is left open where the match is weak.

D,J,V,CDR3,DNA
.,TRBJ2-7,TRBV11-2,CASSLGGTYEQYF,TGTGCCAGCAGCTTAGGGGGCACCTACGAGCAGTACTTC
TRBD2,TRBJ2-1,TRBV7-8,CASSDGRGGPYNEQFF,TGTGCCAGCAGCGACGGCCGCGGGGGGCCGTACAATGAGCAGTTCTTC
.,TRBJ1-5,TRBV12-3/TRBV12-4,CASSLGWRGNQPQHF,TGTGCCAGCAGTTTAGGGTGGAGGGGCAATCAGCCCCAGCATTTT
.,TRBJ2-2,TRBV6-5,CASSSTGTGELFF,TGTGCCAGCAGCTCCACAGGGACCGGGGAGCTGTTTTTT
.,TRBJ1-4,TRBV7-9,CASSFIGAGEKLFF,TGTGCCAGCAGCTTTATCGGGGCGGGTGAAAAACTGTTTTTT
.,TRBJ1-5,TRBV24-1,CATRDHRDDQPQHF,TGTGCCACCAGGGATCACAGGGATGATCAGCCCCAGCATTTT
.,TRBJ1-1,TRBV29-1,CSVRQTEAFF,TGCAGCGTGCGGCAGACTGAAGCTTTCTTT
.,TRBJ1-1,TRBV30,CAWASTAVTEAFF,TGTGCCTGGGCTTCGACAGCGGTTACTGAAGCTTTCTTT
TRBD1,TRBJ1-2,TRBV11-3,CASSDKRQGHYGYTF,TGTGCCAGCAGCGACAAGAGACAGGGGCACTATGGCTACACCTTC
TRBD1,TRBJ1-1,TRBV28,CASSLQGGHTEAFF,TGTGCCAGCAGTTTGCAGGGGGGGCACACTGAAGCTTTCTTT
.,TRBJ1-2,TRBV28,CASSPQGGYGYTF,TGTGCCAGCAGTCCACAGGGAGGGTATGGCTACACCTTC
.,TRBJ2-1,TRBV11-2,CASAPGGHNEQFF,TGTGCCAGCGCGCCGGGCGGTCATAATGAGCAGTTCTTC
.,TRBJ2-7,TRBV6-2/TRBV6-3,CASSPSRRDEQYF,TGTGCCAGCAGTCCGTCGCGCCGGGACGAGCAGTACTTC
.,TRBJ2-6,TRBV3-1,CASSRGLDPGANVLTF,TGTGCCAGCAGCCGCGGACTTGATCCTGGGGCCAACGTCCTGACTTTC
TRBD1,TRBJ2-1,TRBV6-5,CASSYSRGLFNEQFF,TGTGCCAGCAGTTACTCAAGGGGGCTCTTTAATGAGCAGTTCTTC
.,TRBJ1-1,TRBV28,CASRVETNTEAFF,TGTGCCAGCAGGGTTGAGACCAACACTGAAGCTTTCTTT